What follows is one TCR beta chain and its context. Its antigen is as yet unknown. This sample is drawn from a study of CD8+ T cells in alopecia areata. Study at large: Administration of oral tofacitinib to treated patients was at 5 to 10 mg twice daily. Scoring of treated patients' severity used the percentage of affected scalp area.

The study, taken as a whole, reports: Scalp samples also yield sequences of resident alphabeta T cells from normal skin. In blood and scalp, many expanded lesional clones persisted during tofacitinib.

Treatment meaning: oral pan-JAK inhibitor, 5-10 mg twice daily. V was trimmed by 4 bases and J by 6 bases, leaving 13 bases between them. This CDR3 is 14 amino acids long. CDR1 and CDR2 from the germline V gene are SGHAT and FQNNGV. Extraction of RNA preceded its reverse transcription into cDNA, which served as the sequencing template. Assay used: immunoSEQ multiplex PCR; TCRdb lists only in-frame clones, some missing. Among some 170,000 clones listed, approximately 59% were seen once. The chain uses TRBV11-2 and TRBJ1-5; a weak D match, TRBD1 (6 bases). The receptor's source is a human donor with alopecia areata. The starting material was CD4+ T cells sorted from blood, obtained at week 56, from a patient treated with tofacitinib. The CDR3 here is CASSYRERCQPQHF. CDR3 nucleotides: TGTGCCAGCAGCTACAGGGAAAGGTGTCAGCCCCAGCATTTT.